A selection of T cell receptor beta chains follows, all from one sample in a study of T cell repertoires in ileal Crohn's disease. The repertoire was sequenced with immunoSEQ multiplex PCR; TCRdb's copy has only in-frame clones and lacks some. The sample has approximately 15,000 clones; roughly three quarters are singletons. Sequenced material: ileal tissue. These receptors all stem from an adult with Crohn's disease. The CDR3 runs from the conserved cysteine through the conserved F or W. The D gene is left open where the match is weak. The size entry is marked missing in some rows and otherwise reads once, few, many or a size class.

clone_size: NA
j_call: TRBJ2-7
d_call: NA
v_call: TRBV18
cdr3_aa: CASSLGTNSYEQYF
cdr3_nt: TGTGCCAGCTCACTCGGGACCAACTCCTACGAGCAGTACTTC

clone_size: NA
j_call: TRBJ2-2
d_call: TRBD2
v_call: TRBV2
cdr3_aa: CASGAGTSYTGELFF
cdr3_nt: TGTGCCAGCGGAGCCGGGACTAGCTACACCGGGGAGCTGTTTTTT

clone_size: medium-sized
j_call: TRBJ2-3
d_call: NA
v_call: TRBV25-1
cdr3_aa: CASSESTIKQYF
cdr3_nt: TGTGCCAGCAGTGAATCCACTATCAAGCAGTATTTT

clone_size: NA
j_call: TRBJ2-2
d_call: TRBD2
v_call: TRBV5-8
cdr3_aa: CASNFLTGTSWTGELFF
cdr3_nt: TGTGCCAGCAACTTCTTGACCGGGACTAGTTGGACCGGGGAGCTGTTTTTT

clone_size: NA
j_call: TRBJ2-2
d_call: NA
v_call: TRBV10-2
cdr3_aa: CASTQGRAGTGELFF
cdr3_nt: TGCGCCAGCACTCAGGGTCGGGCGGGCACCGGGGAGCTGTTTTTT

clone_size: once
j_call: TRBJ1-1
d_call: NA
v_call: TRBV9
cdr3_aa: CASSVGGGQVGHIGARTEAFF
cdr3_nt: TGTGCCAGCAGCGTAGGGGGAGGGCAGGTGGGACATATTGGGGCAAGGACTGAAGCTTTCTTT

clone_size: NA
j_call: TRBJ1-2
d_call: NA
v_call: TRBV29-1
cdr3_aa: CSVGSQFNYGYTF
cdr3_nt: TGCAGCGTTGGTAGCCAGTTTAACTATGGCTACACCTTC

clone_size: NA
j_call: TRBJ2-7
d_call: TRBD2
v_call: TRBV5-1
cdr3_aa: CASRYSGIYEQYF
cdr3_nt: TGCGCCAGCAGATATAGCGGGATTTACGAGCAGTACTTC

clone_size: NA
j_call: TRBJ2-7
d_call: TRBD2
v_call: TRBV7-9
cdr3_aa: CASSLYPPRSGRIYEQYF
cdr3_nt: TGTGCCAGCAGCTTATATCCCCCCCGAAGCGGGAGAATTTACGAGCAGTACTTC

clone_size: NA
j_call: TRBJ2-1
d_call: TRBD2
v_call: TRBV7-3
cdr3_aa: CASSPLLAGGPYNEQFF
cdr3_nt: TGTGCCAGCAGCCCCCTGTTAGCGGGAGGGCCCTACAATGAGCAGTTCTTC

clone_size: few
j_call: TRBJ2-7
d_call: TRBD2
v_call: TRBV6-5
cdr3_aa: CASSLTSAYEQYF
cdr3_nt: TGTGCCAGCAGTTTGACTAGCGCCTACGAGCAGTACTTC

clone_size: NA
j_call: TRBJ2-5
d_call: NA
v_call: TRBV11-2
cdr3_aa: CASSLDRGFRPQYF
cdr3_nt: TGTGCCAGCAGCTTAGATCGTGGCTTCCGGCCCCAGTACTTC

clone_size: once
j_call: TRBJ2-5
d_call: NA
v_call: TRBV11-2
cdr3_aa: CASSRQQETQYF
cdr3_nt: TGTGCCAGCAGCCGACAGCAAGAGACCCAGTACTTC

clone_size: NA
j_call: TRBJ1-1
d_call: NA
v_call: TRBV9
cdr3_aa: CASSVETVNTEAFF
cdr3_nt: TGTGCCAGCAGCGTAGAGACAGTGAACACTGAAGCTTTCTTT

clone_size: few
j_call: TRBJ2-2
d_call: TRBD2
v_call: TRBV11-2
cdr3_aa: CASSRNGLAGAGELFF
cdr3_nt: TGTGCCAGCAGCCGAAACGGACTAGCGGGAGCCGGGGAGCTGTTTTTT

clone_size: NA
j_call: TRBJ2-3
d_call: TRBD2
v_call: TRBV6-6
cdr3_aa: CASSSWTSGDTDTQYF
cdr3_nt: TGTGCCAGCAGTTCCTGGACTAGCGGGGACACAGATACGCAGTATTTT

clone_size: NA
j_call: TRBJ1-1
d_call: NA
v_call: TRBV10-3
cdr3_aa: CAISESGNTEAFF
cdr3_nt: TGTGCCATCAGTGAGTCCGGGAACACTGAAGCTTTCTTT

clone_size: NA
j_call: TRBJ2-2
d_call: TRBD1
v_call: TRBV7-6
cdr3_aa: CASSLRPSTGGTGELFF
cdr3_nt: TGTGCCAGCAGCTTACGACCTTCAACAGGGGGCACCGGGGAGCTGTTTTTT

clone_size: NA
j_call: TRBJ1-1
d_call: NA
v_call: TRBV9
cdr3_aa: CASSNSGITEAFF
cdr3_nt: TGTGCCAGCAGCAATAGTGGTATCACTGAAGCTTTCTTT

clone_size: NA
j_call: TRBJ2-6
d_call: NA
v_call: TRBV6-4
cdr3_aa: CASSDGAGANVLTF
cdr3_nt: TGTGCCAGCAGTGACGGGGCTGGGGCCAACGTCCTGACTTTC

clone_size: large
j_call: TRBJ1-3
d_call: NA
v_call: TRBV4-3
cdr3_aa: CASSQDGVSGNTIYF
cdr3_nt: TGCGCCAGCAGCCAAGATGGGGTGTCTGGAAACACCATATATTTT

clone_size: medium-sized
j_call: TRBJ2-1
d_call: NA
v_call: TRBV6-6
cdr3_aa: CASTQPPTNEQFF
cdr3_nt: TGTGCCAGCACCCAGCCCCCTACGAATGAGCAGTTCTTC

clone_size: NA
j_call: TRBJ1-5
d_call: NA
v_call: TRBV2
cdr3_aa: CASSEAAFNQPQHF
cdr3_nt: TGTGCCAGCAGTGAAGCGGCCTTCAACCAGCCCCAGCATTTT

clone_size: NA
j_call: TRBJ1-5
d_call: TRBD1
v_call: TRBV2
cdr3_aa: CASRYGQGVSNQPQHF
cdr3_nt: TGTGCCAGCAGATATGGACAGGGAGTGAGCAATCAGCCCCAGCATTTT

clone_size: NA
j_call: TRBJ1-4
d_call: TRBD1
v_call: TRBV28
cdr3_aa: CATGTGGFKLFF
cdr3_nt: TGTGCCACCGGGACAGGGGGCTTTAAACTGTTTTTT

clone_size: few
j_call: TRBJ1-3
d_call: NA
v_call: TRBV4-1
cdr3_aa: CASSQDRSGDSRNTIYF
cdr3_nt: TGCGCCAGCAGCCAAGATAGGTCAGGAGACAGCAGAAACACCATATATTTT

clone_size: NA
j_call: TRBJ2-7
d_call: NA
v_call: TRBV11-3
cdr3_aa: CASSLVSGIRVCEQYF
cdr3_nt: TGTGCCAGCAGCTTAGTCTCTGGGATAAGGGTTTGCGAGCAGTACTTC

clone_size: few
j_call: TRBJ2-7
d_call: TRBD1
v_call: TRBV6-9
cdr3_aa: CASSYQDRVLYEQYF
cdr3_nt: TGTGCCAGCAGTTACCAGGACAGGGTACTCTACGAGCAGTACTTC

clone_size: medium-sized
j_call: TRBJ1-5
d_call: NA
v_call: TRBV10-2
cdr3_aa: CASSGQVNQPQHF
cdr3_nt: TGCGCCAGCAGTGGGCAGGTTAATCAGCCCCAGCATTTT

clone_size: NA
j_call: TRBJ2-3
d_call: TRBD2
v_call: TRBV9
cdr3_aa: CASSPPGGGSGRQVHF
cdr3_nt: TGTGCCAGCAGTCCCCCGGGGGGGGGTAGCGGCCGGCAGGTGCATTTT

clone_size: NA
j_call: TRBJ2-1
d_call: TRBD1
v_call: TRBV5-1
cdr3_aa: CASSLSYGQGINEQFF
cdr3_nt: TGCGCCAGCAGCTTGAGCTACGGACAGGGTATAAATGAGCAGTTCTTC